The 18 T cell receptor beta chains given below trace back to one sample, sequenced in a study of CD8 T cells in ankylosing spondylitis. Their target antigens are unknown. MiXCR, run by TCRdb on the 5' RACE reads, gives a single entry per CDR3 protein. The repertoire holds about 540,000 distinct CDR3 sequences, with more than 9.5% as singletons. Study conclusions and caveats: A motif of 7 to 9 highly homologous TCR beta variants was seen as apparently characteristic of ankylosing spondylitis blood.

The sequencing input was blood, either unsorted or a sorted T cell fraction (not recorded which). The origin of the receptors is a male donor with ankylosing spondylitis.

This clonotype was observed at least ten times. This chain uses TRBV4-2 with TRBJ2-1; D uncertain. In germline, CDR1 is LGHNA, CDR2 YNFKEQ. V was pared by 4 bases and J by 9 bases, with 10 bases between. This CDR3 has 12 amino acids. The CDR3 nucleotides are TGTGCCAGCAGCCGCACCCTAGGTGAGCAGTTCTTC. Residues: CASSRTLGEQFF.

There are a few counts of this clonotype. CDR3 nucleotides: TGCAGCGCCAGGAGATCTCAAAATTCACCCCTCCACTTT. Translated, it gives CSARRSQNSPLHF. This chain connects TRBV29-1 to TRBJ1-6; D not resolved. The CDR3 length is 13 residues. Germline V gene lookup returns CDR1 SQVTM and CDR2 ANQGSEA. Trimming pared 7 bases from V and 7 bases from J, leaving 14 bases between.

This clonotype was found many times. J is TRBJ1-5 and V is TRBV24-1; D is possibly TRBD1 (6 bases). The CDR3 has 16 residues. Trimming stripped 7 bases from V and 1 base from J, with 16 bases between. The V gene's germline CDR1 is KGHDR and CDR2 SFDVKD. CDR3 in amino acids: CATSDRRSGSNQPQHF. Here the CDR3 DNA reads TGTGCCACCAGCGACAGGCGCTCAGGGAGCAATCAGCCCCAGCATTTT.

V is TRBV24-1 and J is TRBJ2-5; perhaps TRBD1 as D (6 bases). CDR1 KGHDR and CDR2 SFDVKD come from the germline V gene. The CDR3 runs to 16 residues. V was trimmed by 3 bases and J by 2 bases, leaving 15 bases between them. The DNA of the CDR3 is TGTGCCACCAGTGATCCACTCGGACAGATTCAAGAGACCCAGTACTTC. Its protein product is CATSDPLGQIQETQYF.

The CDR3 DNA follows: TGTGCCAGCAGCGTAGAGGCCCAACTGCAGTATTTT. Its protein is CASSVEAQLQYF. The rearrangement uses TRBV9 and TRBJ2-3; D remains ambiguous. This CDR3 spans 12 amino acids. V was trimmed by 0 bases and J by 11 bases, leaving 10 bases between them. In germline, CDR1 is SGDLS, CDR2 YYNGEE. Based on the CDR3 plus reference TRBV9 and TRBJ2-3, the full variable domain is DSGVTQTPKHLITATGQRVTLRCSPRSGDLSVYWYQQSLDQGLQFLIQYYNGEERAKGNILERFSAQQFPDLHSELNLSSLELGDSALYFCASSVEAQLQYFGPGTRLTVL.

Many counts were recorded for this clonotype. V is TRBV24-1 and J is TRBJ2-1, with a weak D call TRBD2 (6 bases). CDR3 length: 15 residues. Germline CDR1 KGHDR, CDR2 SFDVKD. V gave up 3 bases and J gave up 6 bases, with 14 bases separating them. CDR3 in DNA: TGTGCCACCAGTGATCCGCGGGGCATCGGCAATGAGCAGTTCTTC. Translating gives CATSDPRGIGNEQFF.

This clonotype showed up just a few times. This chain joins TRBV5-6 and TRBJ1-2; D ambiguous. The CDR3 loop spans 16 amino acids. V lost 5 bases and J 8 bases, leaving 25 bases between the germline ends. Germline CDR1 SGHDT, CDR2 YYEEEE. The DNA of the CDR3 is TGTGCCAGCAGTTCGTCCGTTTACCGGGATCCAAGAGGCTACACCTTC. Amino acids: CASSSSVYRDPRGYTF.

This clonotype was detected only a few times. This rearrangement joins TRBV6-1 to TRBJ1-1; D is unclear. CDR3 size: 13 residues. Germline CDR1 is MNHNS and CDR2 is SASEGT. V lost 7 bases and J lost 0, with 9 bases in between. Here the CDR3 reads CASILELNTEAFF. The CDR3, as DNA: TGTGCCAGCATCCTAGAATTGAACACTGAAGCTTTCTTT.

This clonotype was seen only a few times. This chain joins TRBV9 and TRBJ1-2, with D uncertain. The CDR3 has 14 amino acids. The V gene lost 2 bases and the J gene lost 0 bases, with 8 bases spanning the gap. Germline assignment: CDR1 SGDLS and CDR2 YYNGEE. The CDR3 nucleotides are TGTGCCAGCAGCGTCAACAGAGCTAACTATGGCTACACCTTC. Its protein is CASSVNRANYGYTF.

This clonotype has just a few counts. J is TRBJ2-5 and V is TRBV5-1; unclear D gene. The V and J ends lost 0 bases and 5 bases respectively, with 8 bases between them. Germline CDR1 and CDR2: SGHRS and YFSETQ. The CDR3 contains 13 residues. The CDR3 bases are TGCGCCAGCAGCTTGGTGCCGGAGGAGACCCAGTACTTC. Its protein product is CASSLVPEETQYF.

This clonotype was detected only a few times. This chain links TRBV30 with TRBJ2-7, with D possibly TRBD2 on 6 matching bases. The CDR3 extends over 14 amino acids. V lost 0 bases and J lost 0, with 9 bases in between. Germline V CDR1 and CDR2: GTSNPN, SVGIG (reference sequence). Written as DNA, the CDR3 is TGTGCCTGGAGTGTGGGTAGCGGCTCCTACGAGCAGTACTTC. Translation gives CAWSVGSGSYEQYF.

This chain links TRBV3-1 with TRBJ1-5; D remains unclear. CDR3 length: 14 residues. Deletions cut 4 bases from V and 9 bases from J, with 16 bases between. Germline V lookup: CDR1 LGHDT, CDR2 YNNKEL (reference sequence). CDR3 coding DNA: TGTGCCAGCAGCCTCAGAATGGACGGAGGGCCCCAGCATTTT. It yields the protein CASSLRMDGGPQHF.

The gene calls are TRBV11-2 and TRBJ2-2, with D maybe TRBD1 (6 bases). The CDR3 consists of 15 residues. Trimming took 7 bases from V and 5 from J, leaving 17 bases between them. Germline values: CDR1 SGHAT, CDR2 FQNNGV. The CDR3 DNA is TGTGCCAGCACCGAACAGGGCACGGCAACCGGGGAGCTGTTTTTT. This gives the protein CASTEQGTATGELFF.

This clonotype was picked up many times. The chain couples TRBV20-1 to TRBJ1-6, with D uncertain. The CDR3 extends over 16 amino acids. Germline assignment: CDR1 DFQATT and CDR2 SNEGSKA (reference sequence). The V and J ends lost 3 bases and 0 bases respectively, with 12 bases between them. The CDR3 nucleotides are TGCAGTGCTAGGGAGACGGGGAGCTCCTATAATTCACCCCTCCACTTT. Amino acid sequence: CSARETGSSYNSPLHF.

This chain uses TRBV30 with TRBJ1-1; D not resolved. V lost 1 base, J lost 1 base, and 7 bases lay in between. There are 13 residues in the CDR3. Germline values: CDR1 GTSNPN, CDR2 SVGIG (reference sequence). CDR3 DNA: TGTGCCTGGAGTGAAAACTGGAACACTGAAGCTTTCTTT. Its protein is CAWSENWNTEAFF.

This clonotype was recorded many times. V gene TRBV2 combines with J gene TRBJ1-2; D perhaps matches TRBD1 (5 bases). The CDR3 is made up of 14 amino acids. Germline-derived CDR1 and CDR2 are SNHLY and FYNNEI. The germline V and J ends were trimmed by 5 bases and 4 bases, with 14 bases remaining between them. The CDR3 protein is CASSNSKGVYGYTF. The CDR3 coding sequence is TGTGCCAGCAGTAACAGTAAAGGGGTCTATGGCTACACCTTC.

This chain uses TRBV11-2 with TRBJ1-2, with a possible D match to TRBD1 (5 bases). Germline V gene lookup returns CDR1 SGHAT and CDR2 FQNNGV. Trimming stripped 2 bases from V and 0 bases from J, with 7 bases between. The CDR3 length is 14 residues. In nucleotides, the CDR3 is TGTGCCAGCAGCTTAACGACAGCTAACTATGGCTACACCTTC. It is translated as CASSLTTANYGYTF.

This clonotype showed up just a few times. The rearrangement links TRBV12-3 or TRBV12-4 to TRBJ1-3, with D hard to call. The ends were cut back, 3 bases at V and 6 bases at J, with 9 bases in the middle. The CDR3 spans 13 residues. Here the CDR3 DNA reads TGTGCCAGCAGTTTCCCCGGGATAAACACCATATATTTT. This encodes CASSFPGINTIYF.